One and the same sample provided the 15 T cell receptor beta chains below, sequenced in a study of siplizumab effects on memory and regulatory T cells. Produced via immunoSEQ multiplex PCR; TCRdb's table is partial and in-frame only. The profile covers about 64,000 clones, with just over 95% appearing a single time and more than 0.095% taken by the ten largest. Sequencing was carried out using naive CD8+ T cells sorted from blood. These receptor sequences come from a human donor in good health.

The rearrangement uses TRBV2 and TRBJ1-2; D gene unclear. The V end lost 3 bases, the J end lost 4 bases, and 12 bases lay between the germline ends. The CDR3 contains 14 residues. Germline loops: CDR1 SNHLY, CDR2 FYNNEI. CDR3 sequence (DNA): TGTGCCAGCAGTGATATGTTAGGGCCCTATGGCTACACCTTC. Its protein is CASSDMLGPYGYTF. The complete variable domain, with remaining parts taken from reference TRBV2 and TRBJ1-2, reads EPEVTQTPSHQVTQMGQEVILRCVPISNHLYFYWYRQILGQKVEFLVSFYNNEISEKSEIFDDQFSVERPDGSNFTLKIRSTKLEDSAMYFCASSDMLGPYGYTFGSGTRLTVV.

This clone was recorded only once. This rearrangement joins TRBV6-5 to TRBJ2-7; 7 nucleotides align to TRBD1. V gave up 0 bases and J gave up 5 bases; unmatched junction bases: 4. Germline CDR1 reads MNHEY; CDR2 reads SVGAGI. This CDR3 contains 14 residues. The chain's CDR3 is CASSYSTGFDEQYF. CDR3 DNA: TGTGCCAGCAGTTACTCGACAGGGTTCGACGAGCAGTACTTC.

V and J are TRBV4-1 and TRBJ2-5; D is undetermined. The CDR3 runs 13 residues. Germline lookup yields CDR1 MGHRA and CDR2 YSYEKL. V was shortened by 4 bases and J by 5 bases, with 11 bases between the two germline ends. The CDR3: CASSPLLGETQYF. CDR3 coding DNA: TGCGCCAGCAGCCCGTTGCTGGGGGAGACCCAGTACTTC.

The genes are TRBV7-9 and TRBJ1-1, with a weak D call TRBD1 (6 bases). Germline lookup yields CDR1 SEHNR and CDR2 FQNEAQ (reference sequence). The CDR3 covers 13 residues. Trimming cost V 3 bases and J 3 bases, with 8 bases left between them. The CDR3 nucleotides read TGTGCCAGCAGCTTTCCAGGGGACACTGAAGCTTTCTTT. This translates into CASSFPGDTEAFF.

On this clone itself: The sample carries other DNA sequences with the same CDR3. This chain uses TRBV29-1 with TRBJ2-7, with 7 bases lining up with TRBD1. Trimming at V came to 6 bases and at J to 0 bases, leaving 5 bases not matched to a gene. The CDR3 length is 13 residues. Germline values: CDR1 SQVTM, CDR2 ANQGSEA. The CDR3 loop reads CSVRQGSSYEQYF. Here the CDR3 DNA reads TGCAGCGTGAGACAGGGCTCCTCCTACGAGCAGTACTTC.

The rearrangement joins TRBV5-6 to TRBJ1-5; 9 positions match TRBD1. Germline CDR1 is SGHDT and CDR2 is YYEEEE. Trimming cost V 4 bases and J 5 bases; bases outside gene matches: 10. The CDR3 covers 16 residues. CDR3 sequence (DNA): TGTGCCAGCAGCAAACTACAGGGGGCAGTCGATCAGCCCCAGCATTTT. Amino acids: CASSKLQGAVDQPQHF.

The gene calls are TRBV2 and TRBJ2-3; 8 positions match TRBD1. This CDR3 comprises 14 residues. V trimming: 7 bases; J trimming: 1 base; junction bases outside the gene matches: 4. Per germline, CDR1 SNHLY and CDR2 FYNNEI. CDR3 sequence (DNA): TGTGCCAGCAAGGGGGGACAGGGCACAGATACGCAGTATTTT. It encodes CASKGGQGTDTQYF.

The rearrangement joins TRBV29-1 to TRBJ1-4; TRBD1 might be the D (6 bases). The CDR3 consists of 12 residues. Germline V lookup: CDR1 SQVTM, CDR2 ANQGSEA. The CDR3 DNA sequence: TGCAGTGTAGGGGGGCTGGGGGAAAAACTGTTTTTT. Translating it yields CSVGGLGEKLFF.

The V and J genes are TRBV19 and TRBJ1-1; D gene uncertain. Germline CDR1 is LNHDA and CDR2 is SQIVND (reference sequence). The CDR3 totals 15 residues. The ends were cut back, 1 base at V and 5 bases at J, with 14 bases in the middle. CDR3 nucleotides: TGTGCCAGTAGTATAGGGGCCTCCTATGGGACTGAAGCTTTCTTT. Amino acids: CASSIGASYGTEAFF. The variable domain in full, completed from reference TRBV19 and TRBJ1-1, reads DGGITQSPKYLFRKEGQNVTLSCEQNLNHDAMYWYRQDPGQGLRLIYYSQIVNDFQKGDIAEGYSVSREKKESFPLTVTSAQKNPTAFYLCASSIGASYGTEAFFGQGTRLTVV.

The rearrangement joins TRBV6-5 to TRBJ1-3; a weak D match, TRBD1 (6 bases). CDR1 MNHEY and CDR2 SVGAGI come from the germline V gene. The V end was cut by 2 bases, the J end by 3 bases, with 14 bases between. This CDR3 comprises 16 residues. The CDR3 nucleotides are TGTGCCAGCAGTTACCCCGAGGAAGGGGGTGGAAACACCATATATTTT. Protein sequence: CASSYPEEGGGNTIYF.

This chain connects TRBV27 to TRBJ2-3; 7 bases align to TRBD2. Germline V gene lookup returns CDR1 MNHEY and CDR2 SMNVEV (reference sequence). The V and J ends lost 3 bases and 3 bases, in that order; junction bases with no gene match: 6. The CDR3 length is 15 residues. The DNA of the CDR3 is TGTGCCAGCAGTTTGACGGGGGGTGGGACAGATACGCAGTATTTT. Protein sequence: CASSLTGGGTDTQYF.

The chain is built from TRBV5-6 and TRBJ1-1, with D tentatively TRBD1 (5 bases). Germline-derived CDR1 and CDR2 are SGHDT and YYEEEE. V was clipped by 4 bases and J by 1 base, with 14 bases between them. There are 15 residues in the CDR3. The DNA of the CDR3 is TGTGCCAGCAGCCCCTGGGGGGTGGGGAACACTGAAGCTTTCTTT. It translates to CASSPWGVGNTEAFF.

This clone occurred once. CDR3 residues: CASSTGAPWEQYF. CDR3 in DNA: TGTGCCAGTAGTACAGGGGCCCCCTGGGAGCAGTACTTC. The chain has TRBV19 and TRBJ2-7; tentatively, D is TRBD1 (6 bases). The CDR3 runs 13 residues. Trimming removed 4 bases from V and 7 bases from J, with 14 bases in between. Germline-derived CDR1 and CDR2 are LNHDA and SQIVND (reference sequence).

The chain combines TRBV27 with TRBJ2-5; TRBD1 aligns across 11 bases. V shed 5 bases and J 5 bases; nucleotides not matched to a gene: 7. From germline, CDR1 is MNHEY and CDR2 SMNVEV (reference sequence). The CDR3 is made up of 15 amino acids. The CDR3 region is CASSPRTGGVETQYF. The DNA for the CDR3 is TGTGCCAGCAGTCCCCGGACAGGGGGCGTGGAGACCCAGTACTTC.

This clone appeared a few times. The CDR3 protein is CASSVGHNNSPLHF. Here the CDR3 DNA reads TGTGCCAGCAGCGTGGGACACAATAATTCACCCCTCCACTTT. The chain recombines TRBV5-4 with TRBJ1-6, with D tentatively TRBD1 (6 bases). The CDR3 has 14 amino acids. Germline values: CDR1 SGHNT, CDR2 YYREEE (reference sequence). Trimming stripped 4 bases from V and 5 bases from J, with 10 bases between.